This passage covers 20 T cell receptor beta chains from one sample sequenced in a study of a mutant IDH1 vaccine in newly diagnosed glioma. Assay: immunoSEQ multiplex PCR; the TCRdb copy retains only in-frame clones and omits some. The table lists around 99,000 clones, about four fifths of them singletons. Regarding time point: baseline, week 1 (first vaccination visit). Sample treatment: pre-vaccination baseline after standard-of-care therapy. Specimen: PBMCs, collected from a glioma patient treated with radiotherapy, temozolomide or both. These receptors originate from a man in his forties with glioma.

The genes are TRBV7-9 and TRBJ2-5; D unclear. The CDR3 runs to 14 residues. CDR1 SEHNR and CDR2 FQNEAQ come from the germline V gene (reference sequence). V lost 5 bases to trimming and J lost 2 bases, with 12 bases between them. The CDR3 sequence: CASSPARRQETQYF. In DNA, the CDR3 is TGTGCCAGCAGCCCCGCCAGGCGTCAAGAGACCCAGTACTTC.

The chain employs TRBV2 and TRBJ1-2, with a weak D call TRBD1 (5 bases). Germline CDR1 reads SNHLY; CDR2 reads FYNNEI. The V and J ends lost 2 bases and 2 bases respectively, with 6 bases between them. CDR3 length equals 13 residues. CDR3 in DNA: TGTGCCAGCAGTGAACGGGACAACTATGGCTACACCTTC. Its translation: CASSERDNYGYTF.

This chain uses TRBV10-3 with TRBJ2-1, with 9 bases aligning to TRBD2. CDR3 length: 16 amino acids. Trimming removed 6 bases from V and 0 bases from J; junction bases left unmatched: 6. Germline V gene sequence: CDR1 ENHRY, CDR2 SYGVKD. CDR3 amino acids: CAIRGGSGSSYNEQFF. The CDR3 bases are TGTGCCATCAGGGGGGGTAGCGGGAGCTCCTACAATGAGCAGTTCTTC.

The CDR3 spells CASSSTEPQHF. The CDR3 nucleotides read TGTGCCAGCAGCTCTACGGAGCCCCAGCATTTT. The V call is TRBV28, the J call TRBJ1-5; D is undetermined. Trimming removed 6 bases at V and 8 bases at J, with 8 bases between. This CDR3 has 11 amino acids. The germline V gene has CDR1 MDHEN and CDR2 SYDVKM. Looking up the rest from reference TRBV28 and TRBJ1-5 gives the full variable domain: DVKVTQSSRYLVKRTGEKVFLECVQDMDHENMFWYRQDPGLGLRLIYFSYDVKMKEKGDIPEGYSVSREKKERFSLILESASTNQTSMYLCASSSTEPQHFGDGTRLSIL.

Concerning this clone: At one of its ends the junction is not consistent with the germline gene, which may arise from a read error. The J gene is TRBJ1-6, the V gene TRBV7-7; unclear D gene. From germline, CDR1 is SSHAT and CDR2 FNYEAQ (reference sequence). The CDR3 has 13 amino acids. This chain's CDR3 is CASSPTRNSPLHF. Written as DNA, the CDR3 is TGTGCTAGCAGCCCTACTCGGAATTCACCCCTCCACTTT.

The V gene is TRBV4-3, the J gene TRBJ2-1; possibly TRBD1 or TRBD2 for D (5 bases each). Germline loops: CDR1 LGHNA, CDR2 YSLEER. Trimming pared 1 base from V and 1 base from J, leaving 8 bases between. The CDR3 sequence is 15 residues long. The CDR3 DNA reads TGCGCCAGCAGCCAAGGACAGCGGTCCTACAATGAGCAGTTCTTC. Its translation is CASSQGQRSYNEQFF.

The chain couples TRBV29-1 to TRBJ2-7; 10 positions match TRBD1. The germline gives CDR1 SQVTM, CDR2 ANQGSEA. The CDR3 is 13 residues long. V lost 6 bases to trimming and J lost 3 bases; unmatched junction nucleotides: 5. The CDR3 DNA reads TGCAGCGTCGGACAGGGGGAAGGCTACGAGCAGTACTTC. It translates to CSVGQGEGYEQYF.

The V and J genes are TRBV9 and TRBJ2-7; 10 bases fit TRBD2. The CDR3 sequence is 14 residues long. Germline CDR1 is SGDLS and CDR2 is YYNGEE. With 3 bases clipped from V and 2 bases from J, the junction kept 2 bases outside the gene matches. The chain's CDR3 is CASSAGTSAYEQYF. DNA of the CDR3: TGTGCCAGCAGCGCAGGGACTAGCGCCTACGAGCAGTACTTC.

This chain's CDR3 is CASSPLARVRETQYF. The CDR3 bases are TGTGCCAGCAGCCCCCTAGCGCGAGTGAGAGAGACCCAGTACTTC. The chain employs TRBV6-5 and TRBJ2-5, with a weak D call TRBD2 (6 bases). CDR1 is MNHEY and CDR2 is SVGAGI in the germline V gene. V lost 6 bases and J lost 4, with 18 bases in between. The CDR3 spans 15 residues.

The J gene is TRBJ2-4, the V gene TRBV5-6; D unresolved. The germline gives CDR1 SGHDT, CDR2 YYEEEE. The germline V and J ends were trimmed by 4 bases and 8 bases, with 19 bases remaining between them. The CDR3 consists of 15 residues. This chain's CDR3 is CASSVSGRSIHIQYF. Written as DNA, the CDR3 is TGTGCCAGCAGCGTGTCTGGCAGGTCGATACACATTCAGTACTTC.

J is TRBJ1-1 and V is TRBV30, with a possible D match to TRBD1 (6 bases). V was clipped by 4 bases and J by 10 bases, with 19 bases between them. The CDR3 has 13 amino acids. Germline V lookup: CDR1 GTSNPN, CDR2 SVGIG (reference sequence). The CDR3 protein is CAWTGDDLRGAFF. CDR3 in DNA: TGTGCCTGGACTGGGGATGACCTCAGGGGAGCTTTCTTT.

This clone was recorded once. The chain has TRBV13 and TRBJ2-2; no reliable D call. V was trimmed by 5 bases and J by 1 base, leaving 5 bases between them. The CDR3 consists of 13 residues. Germline lookup yields CDR1 PRHDT and CDR2 FYEKMQ (reference sequence). This CDR3 is CASSLKNTGELFF. The CDR3 bases are TGTGCCAGCAGCCTTAAGAACACCGGGGAGCTGTTTTTT. Supplemented by reference TRBV13 and TRBJ2-2, the full variable domain reads AAGVIQSPRHLIKEKRETATLKCYPIPRHDTVYWYQQGPGQDPQFLISFYEKMQSDKGSIPDRFSAQQFSDYHSELNMSSLELGDSALYFCASSLKNTGELFFGEGSRLTVL.

The rearrangement uses TRBV15 and TRBJ2-6; TRBD1 might be the D (5 bases). The CDR3 length is 17 residues. Germline loops: CDR1 LNHNV, CDR2 YYDKDF (reference sequence). Trimming removed 0 bases at V and 0 bases at J, with 9 bases between. The CDR3 coding sequence is TGTGCCACCAGCAGAGACGGTGACAGCTCTGGGGCCAACGTCCTGACTTTC. Its protein product is CATSRDGDSSGANVLTF.

The V gene is TRBV5-6, the J gene TRBJ1-1, with D hard to call. V dropped 4 bases and J dropped 11 bases, with 15 bases sitting between them. Per the germline V gene, CDR1 is SGHDT and CDR2 is YYEEEE. This CDR3 is 12 amino acids long. CDR3 amino acids: CASSGDQIKAFF. The CDR3 DNA is TGTGCCAGCAGCGGGGATCAAATAAAGGCTTTCTTT.

V gene TRBV28 combines with J gene TRBJ2-1, with no clear D. Deletions cut 4 bases from V and 7 bases from J, with 8 bases between. There are 12 residues in the CDR3. Germline V gene lookup returns CDR1 MDHEN and CDR2 SYDVKM. CDR3 region: CASSSRMNEQFF. The CDR3 DNA follows: TGTGCCAGCAGTTCGCGGATGAATGAGCAGTTCTTC.

This chain connects TRBV2 to TRBJ2-7; D might be TRBD2 (5 bases). Trimming cost V 2 bases and J 4 bases, with 12 bases left between them. The CDR3 spans 14 residues. Germline V gene data show CDR1 as SNHLY and CDR2 as FYNNEI. The DNA for the CDR3 is TGTGCCAGCAGTGAAACCTTTCGGGGTTACGAGCAGTACTTC. Its protein is CASSETFRGYEQYF.

This chain connects TRBV2 to TRBJ2-7, with a possible D match to TRBD2 (5 bases). This CDR3 region has 11 residues. Trimming shortened V by 8 bases and J by 7 bases, and 12 bases separated the two germline ends. CDR1 and CDR2 from the germline V gene are SNHLY and FYNNEI. The CDR3 bases are TGTGCCAGCGACGGGCCGGGAGAGCAGTACTTC. Translated: CASDGPGEQYF.

This sequence joins TRBV6-5 and TRBJ2-5, with D perhaps matching TRBD1 or TRBD2 (7 bases each). With 2 bases removed from V and 4 bases from J, the gap between germline ends came to 14 bases. The CDR3 has 15 residues. Germline values: CDR1 MNHEY, CDR2 SVGAGI. The CDR3 DNA reads as TGTGCCAGCAGTTACATAGCCAGGGGGGGAGAGACCCAGTACTTC. Protein product: CASSYIARGGETQYF.

The chain employs TRBV7-2 and TRBJ2-5; D tentatively reads TRBD1 or TRBD2 (5 bases each). Germline V lookup: CDR1 SGHTA, CDR2 FQGNSA. V was cut by 1 base and J by 5 bases, with 8 bases left in between. There are 13 residues in the CDR3. The CDR3 loop reads CASSLGGFETQYF. CDR3 sequence (DNA): TGTGCCAGCAGCTTAGGGGGGTTTGAGACCCAGTACTTC. The full variable domain, completed using reference TRBV7-2 and TRBJ2-5, is GAGVSQSPSNKVTEKGKDVELRCDPISGHTALYWYRQSLGQGLEFLIYFQGNSAPDKSGLPSDRFSAERTGGSVSTLTIQRTQQEDSAVYLCASSLGGFETQYFGPGTRLLVL.

This chain connects TRBV9 to TRBJ2-6; no clear D gene. V lost 0 bases and J lost 3, with 7 bases in between. The CDR3 is made up of 15 amino acids. The germline V gene has CDR1 SGDLS and CDR2 YYNGEE. The CDR3 nucleotides are TGTGCCAGCAGCGTAGGAACGCTTGGGGCCAACGTCCTGACTTTC. As protein: CASSVGTLGANVLTF.